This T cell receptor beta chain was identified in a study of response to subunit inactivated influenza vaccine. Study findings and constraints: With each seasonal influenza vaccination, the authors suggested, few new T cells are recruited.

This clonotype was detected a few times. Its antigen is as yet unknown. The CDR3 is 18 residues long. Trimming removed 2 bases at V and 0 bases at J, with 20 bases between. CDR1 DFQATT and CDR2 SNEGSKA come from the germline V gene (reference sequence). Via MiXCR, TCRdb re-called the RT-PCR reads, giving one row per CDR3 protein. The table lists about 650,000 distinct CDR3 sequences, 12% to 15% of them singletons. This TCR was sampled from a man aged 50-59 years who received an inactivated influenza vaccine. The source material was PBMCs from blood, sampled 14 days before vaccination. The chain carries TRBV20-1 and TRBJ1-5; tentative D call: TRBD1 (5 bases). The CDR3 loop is CSARRRSGVEYSNQPQHF. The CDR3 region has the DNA TGCAGTGCTAGACGCCGATCGGGGGTCGAGTATAGCAATCAGCCCCAGCATTTT.